This T cell receptor beta chain stems from a study of blood T cell repertoires in COVID-19. Whole-study context: Some COVID-19 samples were acute and others convalescent; all came from the United States, Italy and Spain. Sources were T cells, B-cell-depleted T cells, or PBMCs; the material itself was cDNA or gDNA.

Methods used by the authors: The assay estimated nucleated cells by amplifying reference gene primers. Sequencing was performed with immunoSEQ multiplex PCR; in TCRdb, only in-frame clones are kept and a portion is missing. V and J calls plus clone size are reproduced from that table; the DNA served to infer D and trimming. The profile shows about 130,000 clones, about 85% of them singletons. Patients of the Seattle cohort, enrolled during active infection, were followed longitudinally. This TCR came from a woman in her seventies with COVID-19, enrolled during active disease. The sequenced sample was peripheral blood.

The CDR3 DNA sequence: TGTGCCAGCAGTGCGCTCCGGGACAGGTCAAACGAGCAGTACTTC. This sequence encodes CASSALRDRSNEQYF. The rearrangement links TRBV6-6 to TRBJ2-7; 8 nucleotides line up with TRBD1. From germline, CDR1 is MNHNY and CDR2 SVGAGI (reference sequence). Germline trimming cut 5 bases from V and 5 bases from J; bases unmatched to any gene: 11. This CDR3 spans 15 amino acids.